The T cell receptor (beta chain) described here comes from a study of cytomegalovirus exposure and HLA in healthy donors. The CDR3 is 15 residues long. V shed 6 bases, J shed 0 bases, and the junction held 4 bases outside the gene matches. CDR1 is MGHDK, CDR2 SYGVNS, per germline. 60 Vbeta and 13 Jbeta primers were used in PCR. Only in-frame clones appear in the TCRdb table, and some are missing; sequencing was by immunoSEQ multiplex PCR. The data show 120,000 or so clones, around 77% seen once. This clone turned up a few times. The sequence derives from a man aged 45-60 years in good health and CMV-seropositive. The V gene is TRBV25-1, the J gene TRBJ2-2, with TRBD2 identical over 7 bases. Sequencing was performed on PBMCs. Here the CDR3 reads CASSGGGANTGELFF. The CDR3 DNA is TGTGCCAGCAGCGGGGGAGGGGCGAACACCGGGGAGCTGTTTTTT.